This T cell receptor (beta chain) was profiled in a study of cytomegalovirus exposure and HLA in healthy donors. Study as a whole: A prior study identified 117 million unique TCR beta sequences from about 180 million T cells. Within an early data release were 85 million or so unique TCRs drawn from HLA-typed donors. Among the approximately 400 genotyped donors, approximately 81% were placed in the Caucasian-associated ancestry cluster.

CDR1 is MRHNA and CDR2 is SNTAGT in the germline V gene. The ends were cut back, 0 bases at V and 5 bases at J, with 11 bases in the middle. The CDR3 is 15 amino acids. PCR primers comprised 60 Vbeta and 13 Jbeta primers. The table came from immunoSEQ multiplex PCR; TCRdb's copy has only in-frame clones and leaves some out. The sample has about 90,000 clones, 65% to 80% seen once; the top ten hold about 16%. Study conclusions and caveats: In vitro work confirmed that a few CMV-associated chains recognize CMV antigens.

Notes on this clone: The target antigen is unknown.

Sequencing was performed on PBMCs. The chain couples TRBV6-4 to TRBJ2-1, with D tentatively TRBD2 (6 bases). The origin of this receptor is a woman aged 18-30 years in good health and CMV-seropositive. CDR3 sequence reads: CASSDSGGNHNEQFF. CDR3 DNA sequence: TGTGCCAGCAGTGACTCTGGGGGGAACCACAATGAGCAGTTCTTC.